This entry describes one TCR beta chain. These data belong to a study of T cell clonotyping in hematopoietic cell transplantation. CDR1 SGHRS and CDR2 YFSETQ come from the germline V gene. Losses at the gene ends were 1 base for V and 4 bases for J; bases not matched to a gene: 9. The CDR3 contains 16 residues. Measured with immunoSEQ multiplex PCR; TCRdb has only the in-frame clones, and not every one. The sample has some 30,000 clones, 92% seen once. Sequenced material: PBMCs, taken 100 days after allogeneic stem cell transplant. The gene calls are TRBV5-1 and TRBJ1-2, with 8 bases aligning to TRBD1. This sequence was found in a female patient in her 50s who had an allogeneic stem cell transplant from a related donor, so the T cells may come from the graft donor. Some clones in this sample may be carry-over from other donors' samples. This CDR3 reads CASSLQGASSLYGYTF. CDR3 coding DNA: TGCGCCAGCAGCTTGCAGGGGGCGAGCTCACTCTATGGCTACACCTTC. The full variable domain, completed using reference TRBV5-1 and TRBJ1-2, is KAGVTQTPRYLIKTRGQQVTLSCSPISGHRSVSWYQQTPGQGLQFLFEYFSETQRNKGNFPGRFSGRQFSNSRSEMNVSTLELGDSALYLCASSLQGASSLYGYTFGSGTRLTVV.